Listed here are 23 T cell receptor beta chains from one sample, sequenced in a study of blood T cell repertoires in COVID-19. TCRdb keeps only in-frame clones here, not all; method: immunoSEQ multiplex PCR. There are hundreds of thousands of clones in the sample; approximately 87% occur only once, and roughly 3.3% lies in the top ten. Sequenced input: PBMCs or T cells enriched from blood (not recorded which). The receptors shown here come from a woman in her forties or fifties in a cohort exposed to, infected with or recovered from COVID-19 (not recorded which).

The V call is TRBV7-3, the J call TRBJ2-3; 7 bases match TRBD2. This CDR3 region has 16 residues. V lost 2 bases to trimming and J lost 1 base; unmatched junction nucleotides: 6. In germline, CDR1 is SGHTA, CDR2 FQGTGA. The CDR3 loop reads CASSLRGGGGTDTQYF. The CDR3 nucleotides are TGTGCCAGCAGCTTACGGGGCGGGGGTGGCACAGATACGCAGTATTTT.

The V and J genes are TRBV18 and TRBJ1-4, with TRBD1 matching over 7 bases. Germline V gene lookup returns CDR1 KGHSH and CDR2 LQKENI. CDR3 length: 16 residues. V gave up 2 bases and J gave up 8 bases; unmatched junction bases: 11. CDR3 protein: CASSPTVIQGVEKLFF. CDR3 bases: TGTGCCAGCTCACCAACGGTAATCCAGGGGGTAGAAAAACTGTTTTTT.

V usage is TRBV5-1 and J usage is TRBJ2-3, with 8 bases lining up with TRBD1. The CDR3 length is 16 residues. The J segment lost 2 bases and the V segment lost 2 bases, leaving 7 bases of the junction unmatched. The germline gives CDR1 SGHRS, CDR2 YFSETQ. The DNA of the CDR3 is TGCGCCAGCAGCTTACAACGGGACAGGATCACAGATACGCAGTATTTT. Protein sequence: CASSLQRDRITDTQYF.

The chain links TRBV9 to TRBJ2-1; 9 bases are a match to TRBD1. The CDR3 contains 13 residues. V trimming: 3 bases; J trimming: 7 bases; junction bases outside the gene matches: 2. Looked up from germline, CDR1 is SGDLS and CDR2 is YYNGEE. The CDR3 here is CASSATGGNEQFF. The DNA for the CDR3 is TGTGCCAGCAGCGCGACAGGGGGTAATGAGCAGTTCTTC.

J is TRBJ1-1 and V is TRBV11-2; no reliable D call. Trimming shortened V by 2 bases and J by 1 base, and 5 bases separated the two germline ends. Per the germline V gene, CDR1 is SGHAT and CDR2 is FQNNGV. This CDR3 is 13 amino acids long. The CDR3 bases are TGTGCCAGCAGCTTACTACCGAACACTGAAGCTTTCTTT. Amino acids: CASSLLPNTEAFF.

This chain joins TRBV10-1 and TRBJ2-3; maybe TRBD2 (5 bases). This CDR3 comprises 14 residues. Germline CDR1 reads WNHNN; CDR2 reads SYGVQD (reference sequence). V lost 5 bases to trimming and J lost 2 bases, with 11 bases between them. The CDR3: CASSSSGDTDTQYF. The CDR3 coding sequence is TGCGCCAGCAGTTCCAGCGGAGACACAGATACGCAGTATTTT.

A few counts support this clone. V usage is TRBV2 and J usage is TRBJ1-2; D might be TRBD1 (6 bases). V shed 2 bases and J shed 7 bases, with 14 bases lying between them. In germline, CDR1 is SNHLY, CDR2 FYNNEI. The CDR3 length is 14 residues. For the CDR3, the DNA is TGTGCCAGCAGTGAAAGTACAGGGTACTCTGGCTACACCTTC. Translating gives CASSESTGYSGYTF.

The J gene is TRBJ2-7, the V gene TRBV11-2, with 9 bases identical to TRBD1. From germline, CDR1 is SGHAT and CDR2 FQNNGV. J was trimmed by 6 bases and V by 6 bases; bases with no gene match: 12. The CDR3 runs to 15 residues. The CDR3 nucleotides read TGTGCCAGCAGAAACTGGGGACAGGGTGTATTCGAGCAGTACTTC. This encodes CASRNWGQGVFEQYF.

The chain's CDR3 is CASSLGRNQPQHF. The CDR3 bases are TGTGCCAGCAGCTTGGGGCGAAATCAGCCCCAGCATTTT. This sequence joins TRBV7-2 and TRBJ1-5; possibly TRBD1 for D (5 bases). The CDR3 consists of 13 residues. In germline, CDR1 is SGHTA, CDR2 FQGNSA. V lost 3 bases and J 4 bases, leaving 7 bases between the germline ends.

The chain is built from TRBV19 and TRBJ2-3; 9 bases agree with TRBD2. This CDR3 is 14 amino acids long. Germline V gene sequence: CDR1 LNHDA, CDR2 SQIVND (reference sequence). The J segment lost 2 bases and the V segment lost 10 bases, leaving 7 bases of the junction unmatched. This chain's CDR3 is CATRAGGSTDTQYF. CDR3 DNA: TGTGCCACCAGGGCGGGGGGGTCCACAGATACGCAGTATTTT.

The rearrangement uses TRBV28 and TRBJ2-1; possible D gene TRBD2, 5 bases. This CDR3 has 15 amino acids. V was clipped by 2 bases and J by 2 bases, with 10 bases between them. Germline loops: CDR1 MDHEN, CDR2 SYDVKM. CDR3 sequence (DNA): TGTGCCAGCAGTTTAACGCTAGCAGCCTACAATGAGCAGTTCTTC. Protein: CASSLTLAAYNEQFF.

This clone occurred a few times. The V call is TRBV2, the J call TRBJ1-1, with D possibly being TRBD1 (5 bases). Trimming stripped 11 bases from V and 2 bases from J, with 12 bases between. The CDR3 runs 12 residues. Looked up from germline, CDR1 is SNHLY and CDR2 is FYNNEI. The CDR3 loop reads CARGGANTEAFF. The CDR3 region has the DNA TGTGCCCGCGGAGGGGCTAACACTGAAGCTTTCTTT.

The CDR3 protein is CASSFRDTHRRTNEKLFF. Written as DNA, the CDR3 is TGTGCCAGCAGCTTCCGGGACACCCATCGAAGGACTAATGAAAAACTGTTTTTT. The chain carries TRBV5-6 and TRBJ1-4; tentative D call: TRBD1 (6 bases). Germline-derived CDR1 and CDR2 are SGHDT and YYEEEE. CDR3 length equals 18 residues. With 2 bases removed from V and 2 bases from J, the gap between germline ends came to 19 bases.

V usage is TRBV5-5 and J usage is TRBJ2-2, with 8 bases identical to TRBD1. Trimming took 5 bases from V and 0 from J; bases not matched to a gene: 3. The CDR3 runs to 15 residues. Germline V CDR1 and CDR2: SGHKS, YYEKEE (reference sequence). The CDR3 sequence is CASSPGGANTGELFF. In DNA, the CDR3 is TGTGCCAGCAGTCCAGGGGGCGCGAACACCGGGGAGCTGTTTTTT. The full variable domain, its missing parts supplied by reference TRBV5-5 and TRBJ2-2, is DAGVTQSPTHLIKTRGQQVTLRCSPISGHKSVSWYQQVLGQGPQFIFQYYEKEERGRGNFPDRFSARQFPNYSSELNVNALLLGDSALYLCASSPGGANTGELFFGEGSRLTVL.

V gene TRBV5-1 combines with J gene TRBJ2-1, with 9 bases that match TRBD2. Losses at the gene ends were 0 bases for V and 6 bases for J; bases not matched to a gene: 1. CDR3 length: 14 amino acids. The germline CDR1 and CDR2 sequences are SGHRS and YFSETQ. CDR3 sequence: CASSLGGGANEQFF. DNA of the CDR3: TGCGCCAGCAGCTTGGGCGGGGGGGCCAATGAGCAGTTCTTC.

The chain is built from TRBV6-6 and TRBJ1-2, with 7 bases that match TRBD1. V shed 6 bases and J 4 bases; nucleotides not matched to a gene: 11. The CDR3 totals 15 residues. From germline, CDR1 is MNHNY and CDR2 SVGAGI (reference sequence). The CDR3 sequence: CASSDGQAPGYGYTF. For the CDR3, the DNA is TGTGCCAGCAGCGACGGACAGGCTCCGGGCTATGGCTACACCTTC.

The chain combines TRBV3-1 (or the pseudogene TRBV3-2) with TRBJ1-1; a weak D match, TRBD1 (5 bases). V was cut by 3 bases and J by 0 bases, with 11 bases left in between. There are 15 residues in the CDR3. In germline, CDR1 is LGHDT, CDR2 YNNKEL (reference sequence). The DNA for the CDR3 is TGTGCCAGCAGCCACCACGGGGGTCTGAACACTGAAGCTTTCTTT. Encoded protein: CASSHHGGLNTEAFF.

This chain connects TRBV30 to TRBJ2-3; TRBD2 matches at 12 bases. The CDR3 is 15 residues long. The germline gives CDR1 GTSNPN, CDR2 SVGIG (reference sequence). After removal of 1 base from V and 6 bases from J, the junction contained 5 bases not matched to a gene. The CDR3 spells CAWSALAGGRDTQYF. The DNA for the CDR3 is TGTGCCTGGAGTGCCCTAGCGGGGGGGCGTGATACGCAGTATTTT.

V and J are TRBV7-2 and TRBJ2-3; D ambiguous. The V gene's germline CDR1 is SGHTA and CDR2 FQGNSA. CDR3 length: 14 residues. Trimming removed 2 bases at V and 4 bases at J, with 10 bases between. The CDR3 protein is CASSLSRGPDTQYF. CDR3 bases: TGTGCCAGCAGCTTATCGCGTGGGCCAGATACGCAGTATTTT. Together with reference TRBV7-2 and TRBJ2-3, the CDR3 gives the full variable domain: GAGVSQSPSNKVTEKGKDVELRCDPISGHTALYWYRQSLGQGLEFLIYFQGNSAPDKSGLPSDRFSAERTGGSVSTLTIQRTQQEDSAVYLCASSLSRGPDTQYFGPGTRLTVL.

This chain uses TRBV11-2 with TRBJ2-7, with 7 bases lining up with TRBD1. J gave up 3 bases and V 5 bases, and 4 bases lay outside the gene matches. The CDR3 consists of 13 residues. Germline V gives CDR1 SGHAT, CDR2 FQNNGV. In DNA, the CDR3 is TGTGCCAGCAGCCCTGGACAGGTCTACGAGCAGTACTTC. This gives the protein CASSPGQVYEQYF.

This rearrangement joins TRBV7-9 to TRBJ1-2; 8 nucleotides align to TRBD1. Germline-derived CDR1 and CDR2 are SEHNR and FQNEAQ (reference sequence). The V and J ends lost 5 bases and 1 base, in that order; junction bases with no gene match: 6. This CDR3 is built from 15 residues. The chain's CDR3 is CASSDRGGVNYGYTF. Written as DNA, the CDR3 is TGTGCCAGCAGCGACAGGGGTGGGGTTAACTATGGCTACACCTTC.

The chain is built from TRBV12-3 or TRBV12-4 and TRBJ1-1; D is unclear. The germline V and J ends were trimmed by 6 bases and 1 base, with 9 bases remaining between them. The CDR3 consists of 13 residues. The CDR3 loop reads CASREPGNTEAFF. The DNA of the CDR3 is TGTGCCAGCAGGGAACCAGGGAACACTGAAGCTTTCTTT.

J is TRBJ1-4 and V is TRBV28; 10 positions agree with TRBD1. The CDR3 is 16 amino acids. The V and J ends lost 5 bases and 7 bases, in that order; junction bases with no gene match: 10. CDR1 and CDR2 from the germline V gene are MDHEN and SYDVKM. The CDR3 DNA sequence: TGTGCCAGCAGTATCCCGGGACAGGGGAAAGGTGAAAAACTGTTTTTT. Protein product: CASSIPGQGKGEKLFF.